This T cell receptor (beta chain) is from a study of cytomegalovirus exposure and HLA in healthy donors. Findings and limits, study-wide: While the bulk of TCR sequences proved rare, some public TCRs turned up in many donors. Among the sequence variants, a highly shared cluster was likely an artifact of sequencing.

The CDR3 consists of 12 residues. Trimming removed 1 base at V and 3 bases at J, with 5 bases between. The germline V gene has CDR1 SGHRS and CDR2 YFSETQ. This clone was seen a single time. Antigen specificity is unknown. It was with 60 Vbeta and 13 Jbeta primers that the PCR ran. Some clones are missing from TCRdb's copy, which holds only in-frame ones; the method was immunoSEQ multiplex PCR. The table includes under 110,000 clones, roughly 70% detected once. This receptor was taken from a man aged 50 to 59 in good health and CMV-seronegative. The sample consisted of PBMCs. This chain links TRBV5-1 with TRBJ2-7, with D possibly matching TRBD2 (5 bases). Here the CDR3 reads CASSLRGYEQYF. The CDR3 region has the DNA TGCGCCAGCAGCTTGCGGGGCTACGAGCAGTACTTC.